The clone carrying this T cell receptor (beta chain) turned up a few times. Its antigen is undetermined. These data belong to a study of cytotoxic CD8 clonotypes in ibrutinib-treated CLL. Whole-study findings and limits: Samples from sustained-remission and progressing patients were taken at different times. Measured clonality at baseline was greater than in age-matched healthy donors and tracked with circulating CD8+ T-cell counts.

Profiling relied on immunoSEQ multiplex PCR, and the TCRdb table lists in-frame clones only, not all of them. The table records just over 200,000 clones, approximately 79% of them present only once. Genomic DNA for TCR beta libraries, 2 to 2.5 micrograms, came from cryopreserved PBMCs. This sequence originates from a human donor with chronic lymphocytic leukemia. Specimen: PBMCs, collected after 12 months of ibrutinib treatment.

The CDR3 DNA follows: TGCGCCAGCAGCAGAGGGACGGACCACGGTGAAAAACTGTTTTTT. Translation: CASSRGTDHGEKLFF. The rearrangement links TRBV5-1 to TRBJ1-4; D possibly corresponds to TRBD1 (5 bases). CDR1 and CDR2 from the germline V gene are SGHRS and YFSETQ. V dropped 4 bases and J dropped 7 bases, with 17 bases sitting between them. There are 15 residues in the CDR3.